This T cell receptor beta chain was identified during a study of cytomegalovirus exposure and HLA in healthy donors. Background on the study: Genotyping showed approximately 81% of a few hundred donors falling in the Caucasian-associated ancestry cluster. Points from the study as a whole: Specificity of a few CMV-associated chains for CMV antigens was verified in vitro.

The primer mix had 60 Vbeta and 13 Jbeta primers. Authors' analysis steps: In a later analysis, 10 million to 11 million of tens of millions of unique beta chains occurred in at least two donors. Some clones are missing from TCRdb's copy, which holds only in-frame ones; the method was immunoSEQ multiplex PCR. That table furnishes V, J and clone size, whereas the DNA furnished D and trimming. The sample records roughly 190,000 clones, approximately 80% being singletons. Germline CDR1 reads SQVTM; CDR2 reads ANQGSEA. The CDR3 covers 11 residues. With 5 bases removed from V and 5 bases from J, the gap between germline ends came to 10 bases. Regarding this clone: Its target is not known.

The TCR originated in a woman in her forties in good health and CMV-seronegative. The material sequenced was PBMCs. J is TRBJ2-7 and V is TRBV29-1; possibly TRBD2 for D (7 bases). The CDR3 region has the DNA TGCAGCGTTAGGGGGGGGAACGAGCAGTACGTC. Translation gives CSVRGGNEQYV.